The next 16 T cell receptor beta chains were all read from a single sample in a study of blood T cell repertoires in COVID-19. Libraries were prepared by immunoSEQ multiplex PCR; TCRdb keeps only in-frame clonotypes and omits some of them. Of about 180,000 clones in the sample, 70% to 90% were seen once. The sequenced sample consisted of peripheral blood. Receptors originate from a person between 70 and 80 years old with COVID-19, enrolled during active disease.

This sequence joins TRBV7-2 and TRBJ2-1; tentative D call: TRBD1 (5 bases). V gave up 8 bases and J gave up 3 bases, with 11 bases separating them. Germline loops: CDR1 SGHTA, CDR2 FQGNSA. CDR3 length: 13 residues. The CDR3 here is CASSKGIYNEQFF. In DNA, the CDR3 is TGTGCCAGCTCCAAGGGGATCTACAATGAGCAGTTCTTC.

V is TRBV5-6 and J is TRBJ1-2; D ambiguous. With 2 bases removed from V and 7 bases from J, the gap between germline ends came to 18 bases. This CDR3 is 15 amino acids long. Germline CDR1 reads SGHDT; CDR2 reads YYEEEE. The CDR3: CASSFNEGAYSGYTF. The DNA for the CDR3 is TGTGCCAGCAGCTTTAACGAGGGCGCTTATTCTGGCTACACCTTC.

This clone has only a few counts. The chain links TRBV7-2 to TRBJ1-6, with 11 positions matching TRBD1. CDR1 is SGHTA and CDR2 is FQGNSA in the germline V gene. Trimming removed 6 bases from V and 6 bases from J; junction bases left unmatched: 4. The CDR3 spans 15 residues. CDR3 DNA sequence: TGTGCCAGCAGTCCCGGGACAGGGGGTAATTCACCCCTCCACTTT. Amino acid sequence: CASSPGTGGNSPLHF.

The gene calls are TRBV2 and TRBJ1-2; D is possibly TRBD1 (5 bases). CDR1 is SNHLY, CDR2 FYNNEI, per germline. Trimming shortened V by 7 bases and J by 7 bases, and 19 bases separated the two germline ends. This CDR3 has 14 amino acids. In DNA form, the CDR3 reads TGTGCCAGCATTCTGGCAGGGTCAGGTTCTGGCTACACCTTC. Protein: CASILAGSGSGYTF.

This chain links TRBV19 with TRBJ1-2; D perhaps matches TRBD1 (6 bases). The germline V and J ends were trimmed by 6 bases and 3 bases, with 20 bases remaining between them. This CDR3 is 16 amino acids long. The germline V gene encodes CDR1 LNHDA and CDR2 SQIVND (reference sequence). The CDR3 DNA sequence: TGTGCCAGTAGCCCACCCCCACCGGACAGATACTATGGCTACACCTTC. It translates to CASSPPPPDRYYGYTF.

This clone was seen a few times. J is TRBJ1-2 and V is TRBV4-1; perhaps TRBD1 as D (5 bases). Germline values: CDR1 MGHRA, CDR2 YSYEKL. Trimming removed 1 base at V and 8 bases at J, with 17 bases between. CDR3 length: 15 amino acids. DNA of the CDR3: TGCGCCAGCAGCCAAGGGGGGGGACCGAGAGTGGGCTACACCTTC. Amino acid sequence: CASSQGGGPRVGYTF.

V usage is TRBV7-9 and J usage is TRBJ1-2, with TRBD1 as a possible D gene (6 bases). The CDR3 covers 13 residues. Germline V gene sequence: CDR1 SEHNR, CDR2 FQNEAQ (reference sequence). V was clipped by 8 bases and J by 6 bases, with 16 bases between them. CDR3 DNA: TGTGCCAGCGAAACCGGGACAACCCATGGCTACACCTTC. Protein sequence: CASETGTTHGYTF.

This chain joins TRBV11-3 and TRBJ1-1; a possible D gene is TRBD1 (5 bases). V was pared by 5 bases and J by 4 bases, with 14 bases between. The CDR3 contains 14 residues. Germline CDR1 SGHNT, CDR2 YENEEA. The CDR3 reads CASSPDPGGTEAFF. The CDR3 nucleotides read TGTGCCAGCAGCCCCGATCCGGGGGGCACTGAAGCTTTCTTT.

This clone was observed once. This sequence joins TRBV6-5 and TRBJ1-5, with D possibly TRBD1 on 5 matching bases. V was clipped by 6 bases and J by 2 bases, with 14 bases between them. The CDR3 is 15 residues long. Germline-derived CDR1 and CDR2 are MNHEY and SVGAGI. CDR3 sequence (DNA): TGTGCCAGCAGACCCAGGGTTGGAGGCAATCAGCCCCAGCATTTT. Translating it yields CASRPRVGGNQPQHF.

The chain uses TRBV3-1 (or the pseudogene TRBV3-2) and TRBJ1-1; D gene uncertain. Trimming removed 1 base from V and 4 bases from J, with 7 bases in between. The V gene's germline CDR1 is LGHDT and CDR2 YNNKEL (reference sequence). The CDR3 runs to 13 residues. CDR3 residues: CASSQVSATEAFF. DNA of the CDR3: TGTGCCAGCAGCCAAGTCAGTGCCACTGAAGCTTTCTTT.

In this sample, this clone turned up once. The J gene is TRBJ2-4, the V gene TRBV2; D may be TRBD2 (6 bases). The CDR3 loop spans 14 amino acids. In germline, CDR1 is SNHLY, CDR2 FYNNEI. The V end was cut by 6 bases, the J end by 4 bases, with 13 bases between. The chain's CDR3 is CASSKRGGKNIQYF. CDR3 coding DNA: TGTGCCAGCAGCAAACGGGGAGGTAAAAACATTCAGTACTTC. Using reference TRBV2 and TRBJ2-4 for the parts outside the CDR3, the full variable domain is EPEVTQTPSHQVTQMGQEVILRCVPISNHLYFYWYRQILGQKVEFLVSFYNNEISEKSEIFDDQFSVERPDGSNFTLKIRSTKLEDSAMYFCASSKRGGKNIQYFGAGTRLSVL.

The chain uses TRBV11-2 and TRBJ2-1; 8 nucleotides line up with TRBD1. Germline CDR1 is SGHAT and CDR2 is FQNNGV. V gave up 5 bases and J gave up 7 bases; unmatched junction bases: 10. This CDR3 has 15 residues. The CDR3 bases are TGTGCCAGCAGCCACGCCCGGACAGGGCCAAATGAGCAGTTCTTC. Translating gives CASSHARTGPNEQFF. Full variable domain (missing parts from reference TRBV11-2 and TRBJ2-1): EAGVAQSPRYKIIEKRQSVAFWCNPISGHATLYWYQQILGQGPKLLIQFQNNGVVDDSQLPKDRFSAERLKGVDSTLKIQPAKLEDSAVYLCASSHARTGPNEQFFGPGTRLTVL.

V usage is TRBV27 and J usage is TRBJ1-5; 9 positions match TRBD1. V lost 3 bases, J lost 4 bases, and 7 bases stayed unmatched. This CDR3 is 16 amino acids long. CDR1 is MNHEY, CDR2 SMNVEV, per germline (reference sequence). DNA for the CDR3: TGTGCCAGCAGTTTTTTAGGGACAGGGATTAATCAGCCCCAGCATTTT. Its translation is CASSFLGTGINQPQHF.

V gene TRBV4-2 combines with J gene TRBJ1-5; D gene ambiguous. V lost 0 bases and J lost 6, with 6 bases in between. Per germline, CDR1 LGHNA and CDR2 YNFKEQ. This CDR3 is 13 amino acids long. The chain's CDR3 is CASSQDEAQPQHF. The CDR3 region has the DNA TGTGCCAGCAGCCAAGACGAGGCTCAGCCCCAGCATTTT.

V is TRBV11-2 and J is TRBJ1-5; the match to TRBD1 covers 9 bases. V dropped 0 bases and J dropped 4; count of bases not matched to a gene: 7. The germline V gene has CDR1 SGHAT and CDR2 FQNNGV. The CDR3 is 17 amino acids. The CDR3 nucleotides are TGTGCCAGCAGCTTAGATTCGGCCGGGACAGGGAATCAGCCCCAGCATTTT. Translated: CASSLDSAGTGNQPQHF.

The J gene is TRBJ2-5, the V gene TRBV3-1 (or the pseudogene TRBV3-2); D remains unclear. Germline V gene lookup returns CDR1 LGHDT and CDR2 YNNKEL (reference sequence). Trimming removed 3 bases at V and 3 bases at J, with 5 bases between. This CDR3 is 12 amino acids long. CDR3 loop: CASSHLEETQYF. The CDR3 coding sequence is TGTGCCAGCAGCCATCTTGAAGAGACCCAGTACTTC.